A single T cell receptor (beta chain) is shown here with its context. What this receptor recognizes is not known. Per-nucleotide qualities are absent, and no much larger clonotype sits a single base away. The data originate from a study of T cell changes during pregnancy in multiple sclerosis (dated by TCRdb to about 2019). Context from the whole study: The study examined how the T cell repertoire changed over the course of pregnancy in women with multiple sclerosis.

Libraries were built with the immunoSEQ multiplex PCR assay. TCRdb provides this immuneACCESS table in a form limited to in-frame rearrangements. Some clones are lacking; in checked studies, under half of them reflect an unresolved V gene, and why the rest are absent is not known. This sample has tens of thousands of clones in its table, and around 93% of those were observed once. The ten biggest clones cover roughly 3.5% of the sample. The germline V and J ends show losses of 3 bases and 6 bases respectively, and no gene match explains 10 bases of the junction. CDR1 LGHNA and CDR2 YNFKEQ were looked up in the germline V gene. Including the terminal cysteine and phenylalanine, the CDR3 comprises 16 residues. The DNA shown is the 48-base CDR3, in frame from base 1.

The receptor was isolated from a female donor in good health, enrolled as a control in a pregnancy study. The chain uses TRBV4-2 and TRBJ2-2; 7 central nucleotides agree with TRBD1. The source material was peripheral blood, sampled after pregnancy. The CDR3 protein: CASSHPGGRVSGELFF. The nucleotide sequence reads TGTGCCAGCAGCCATCCAGGGGGTCGTGTCTCCGGGGAGCTGTTTTTT.